This TCR beta chain was retrieved from a study of T cell responses to AZD1222 COVID-19 vaccine. Profiling relied on immunoSEQ multiplex PCR, and the TCRdb table lists in-frame clones only, not all of them. The data show some 100,000 clones, 75% to 90% seen once. CDR3 size: 21 residues. The germline CDR1 and CDR2 sequences are MDHEN and SYDVKM. V was cut by 3 bases and J by 3 bases, with 33 bases left in between. Study-level results: Spike regions recognized by vaccine-associated CD4 TCRs spanned the protein, led by 160-218 and 743-854. Rises in breadth and depth of Spike-specific TCRs came after two AZD1222 doses.

Points on this clone: Its antigen is unidentified.

It was second doses at about 4 or about 12 weeks that were pooled. The source of this sequence is an adult who received the AZD1222 COVID-19 vaccine. V usage is TRBV28 and J usage is TRBJ2-7; weak D call: TRBD2 (6 bases). The specimen comprised peripheral blood, sampled 28 days after the second AZD1222 dose. Here the CDR3 DNA reads TGTGCCAGCAGTTTGTCCAGGGCTGATATGGGAGGAATAGTAGGGTTCTACGAGCAGTACTTC. Its translation: CASSLSRADMGGIVGFYEQYF.